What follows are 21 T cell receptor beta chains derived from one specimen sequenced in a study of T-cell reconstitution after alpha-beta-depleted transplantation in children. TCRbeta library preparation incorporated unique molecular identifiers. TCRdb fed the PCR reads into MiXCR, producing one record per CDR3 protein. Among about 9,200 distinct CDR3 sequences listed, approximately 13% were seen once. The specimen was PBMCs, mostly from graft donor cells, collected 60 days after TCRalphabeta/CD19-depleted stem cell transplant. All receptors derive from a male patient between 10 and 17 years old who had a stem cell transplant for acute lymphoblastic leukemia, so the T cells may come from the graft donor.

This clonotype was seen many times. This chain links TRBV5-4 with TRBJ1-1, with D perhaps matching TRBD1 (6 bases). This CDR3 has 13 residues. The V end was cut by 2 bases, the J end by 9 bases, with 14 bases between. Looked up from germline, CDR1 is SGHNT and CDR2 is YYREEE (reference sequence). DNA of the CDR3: TGTGCCAGCAGCTTTCCAGGACAGTACCAAGCTTTCTTT. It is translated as CASSFPGQYQAFF.

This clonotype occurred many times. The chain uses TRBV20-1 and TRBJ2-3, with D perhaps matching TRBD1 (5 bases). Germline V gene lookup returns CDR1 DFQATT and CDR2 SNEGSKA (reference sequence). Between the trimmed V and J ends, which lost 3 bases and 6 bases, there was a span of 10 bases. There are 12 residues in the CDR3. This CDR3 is CSASQGRDTQYF. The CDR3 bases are TGCAGTGCTAGTCAGGGTCGGGATACGCAGTATTTT.

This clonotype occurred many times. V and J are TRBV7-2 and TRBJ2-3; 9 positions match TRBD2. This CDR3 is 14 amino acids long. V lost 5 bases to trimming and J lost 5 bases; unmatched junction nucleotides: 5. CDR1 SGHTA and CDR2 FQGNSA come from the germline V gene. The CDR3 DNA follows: TGTGCCAGCAGCCTCCTAGCGGGACTAGATACGCAGTATTTT. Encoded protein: CASSLLAGLDTQYF.

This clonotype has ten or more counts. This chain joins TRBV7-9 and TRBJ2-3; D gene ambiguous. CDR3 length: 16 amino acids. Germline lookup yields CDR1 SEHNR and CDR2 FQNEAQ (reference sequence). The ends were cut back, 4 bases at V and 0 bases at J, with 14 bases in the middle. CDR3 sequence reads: CASSSRSQKSTDTQYF. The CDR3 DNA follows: TGTGCCAGCAGCTCCCGGAGTCAGAAGAGCACAGATACGCAGTATTTT.

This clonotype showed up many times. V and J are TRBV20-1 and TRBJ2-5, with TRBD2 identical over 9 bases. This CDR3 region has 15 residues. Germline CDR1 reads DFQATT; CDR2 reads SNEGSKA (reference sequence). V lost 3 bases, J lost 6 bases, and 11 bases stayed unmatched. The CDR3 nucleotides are TGCAGTGCTAGTAACGGGGCTAGCGGGGTAAAGACCCAGTACTTC. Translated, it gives CSASNGASGVKTQYF.

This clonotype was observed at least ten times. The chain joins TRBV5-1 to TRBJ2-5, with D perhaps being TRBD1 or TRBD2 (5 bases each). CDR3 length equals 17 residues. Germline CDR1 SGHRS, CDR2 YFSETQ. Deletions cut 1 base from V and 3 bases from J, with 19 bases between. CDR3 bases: TGCGCCAGCAGCTTGTGGGGCGGAGGCACCGAAAAAGAGACCCAGTACTTC. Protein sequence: CASSLWGGGTEKETQYF.

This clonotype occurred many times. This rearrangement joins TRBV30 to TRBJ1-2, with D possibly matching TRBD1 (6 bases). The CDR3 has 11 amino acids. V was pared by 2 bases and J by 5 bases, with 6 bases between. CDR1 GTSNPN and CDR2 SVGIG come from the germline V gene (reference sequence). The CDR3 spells CAWSQGYGYTF. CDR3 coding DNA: TGTGCCTGGAGTCAGGGGTATGGCTACACCTTC. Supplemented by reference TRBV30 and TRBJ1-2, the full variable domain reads SQTIHQWPATLVQPVGSPLSLECTVEGTSNPNLYWYRQAAGRGLQLLFYSVGIGQISSEVPQNLSASRPQDRQFILSSKKLLLSDSGFYLCAWSQGYGYTFGSGTRLTVV.

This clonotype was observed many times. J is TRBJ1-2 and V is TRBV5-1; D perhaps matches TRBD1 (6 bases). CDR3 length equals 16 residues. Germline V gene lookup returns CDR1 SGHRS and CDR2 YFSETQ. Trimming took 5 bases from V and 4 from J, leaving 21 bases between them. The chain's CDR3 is CASRRGRGGPPYGYTF. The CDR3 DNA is TGCGCCAGCAGGCGGGGCAGGGGAGGCCCCCCCTATGGCTACACCTTC.

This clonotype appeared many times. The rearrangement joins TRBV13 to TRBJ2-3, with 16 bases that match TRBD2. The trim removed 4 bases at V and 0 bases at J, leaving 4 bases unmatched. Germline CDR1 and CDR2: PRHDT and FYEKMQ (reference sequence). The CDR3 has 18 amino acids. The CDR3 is CASSSGTSGGASTDTQYF. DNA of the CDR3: TGTGCCAGCAGCTCCGGGACTAGCGGGGGGGCGAGCACAGATACGCAGTATTTT.

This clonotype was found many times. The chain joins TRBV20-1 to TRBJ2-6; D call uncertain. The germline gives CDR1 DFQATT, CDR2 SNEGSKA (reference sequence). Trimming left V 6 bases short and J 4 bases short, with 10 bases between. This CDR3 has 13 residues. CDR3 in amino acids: CSARTAGANVLTF. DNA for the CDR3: TGCAGTGCCCGTACAGCAGGGGCCAACGTCCTGACTTTC.

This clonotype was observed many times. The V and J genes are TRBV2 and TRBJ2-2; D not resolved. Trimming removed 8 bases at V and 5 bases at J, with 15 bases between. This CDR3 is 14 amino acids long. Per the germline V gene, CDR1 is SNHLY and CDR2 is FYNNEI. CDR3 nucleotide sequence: TGTGCCAGCCGCAGCGCGTTGAGGACCGGGGAGCTGTTTTTT. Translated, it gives CASRSALRTGELFF.

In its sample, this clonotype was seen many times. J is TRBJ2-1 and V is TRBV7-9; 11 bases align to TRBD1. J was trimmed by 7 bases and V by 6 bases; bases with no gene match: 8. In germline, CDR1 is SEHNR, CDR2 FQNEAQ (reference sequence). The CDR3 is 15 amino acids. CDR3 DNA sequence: TGTGCCAGCAGAAGACCGGGACAGGGGGGGAATGAGCAGTTCTTC. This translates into CASRRPGQGGNEQFF.

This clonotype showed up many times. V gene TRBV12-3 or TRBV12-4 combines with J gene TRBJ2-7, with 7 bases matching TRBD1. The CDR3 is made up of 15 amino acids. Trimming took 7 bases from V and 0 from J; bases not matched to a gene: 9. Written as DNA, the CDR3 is TGTGCCAGCACCCCCTCTTGGACAGGCTCCTACGAGCAGTACTTC. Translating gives CASTPSWTGSYEQYF.

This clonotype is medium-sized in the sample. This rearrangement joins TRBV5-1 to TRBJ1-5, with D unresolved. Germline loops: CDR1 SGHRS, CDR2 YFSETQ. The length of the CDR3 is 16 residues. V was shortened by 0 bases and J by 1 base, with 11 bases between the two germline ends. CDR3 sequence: CASSLAGSESNQPQHF. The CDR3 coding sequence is TGCGCCAGCAGCTTGGCCGGCAGTGAAAGCAATCAGCCCCAGCATTTT.

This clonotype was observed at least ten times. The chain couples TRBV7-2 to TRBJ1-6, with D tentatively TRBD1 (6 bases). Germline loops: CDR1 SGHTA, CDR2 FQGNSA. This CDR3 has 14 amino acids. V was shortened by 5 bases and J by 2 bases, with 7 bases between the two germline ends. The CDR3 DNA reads TGTGCCAGCAGCCGGACAGCCTATAATTCACCCCTCCACTTT. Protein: CASSRTAYNSPLHF.

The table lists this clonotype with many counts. CDR3 in amino acids: CASSHTGPSYEQYF. CDR3 sequence (DNA): TGTGCCAGCAGTCACACGGGCCCCTCCTACGAGCAGTACTTC. V is TRBV27 and J is TRBJ2-7; no reliable D call. The CDR3 has 14 amino acids. In germline, CDR1 is MNHEY, CDR2 SMNVEV (reference sequence). The V and J ends lost 5 bases and 0 bases respectively, with 11 bases between them.

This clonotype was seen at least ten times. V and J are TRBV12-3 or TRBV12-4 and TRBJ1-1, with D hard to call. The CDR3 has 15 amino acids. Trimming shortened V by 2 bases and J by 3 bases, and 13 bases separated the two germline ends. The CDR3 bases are TGTGCCAGCAGTTTAAGTGGGCGCGGGGACACTGAAGCTTTCTTT. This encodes CASSLSGRGDTEAFF.

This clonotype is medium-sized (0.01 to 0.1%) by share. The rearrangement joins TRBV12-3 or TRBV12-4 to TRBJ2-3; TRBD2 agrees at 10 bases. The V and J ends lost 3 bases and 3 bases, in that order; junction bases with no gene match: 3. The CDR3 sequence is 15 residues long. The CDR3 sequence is CASSLLAGVTDTQYF. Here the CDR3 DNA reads TGTGCCAGCAGTTTGCTAGCGGGAGTTACAGATACGCAGTATTTT.

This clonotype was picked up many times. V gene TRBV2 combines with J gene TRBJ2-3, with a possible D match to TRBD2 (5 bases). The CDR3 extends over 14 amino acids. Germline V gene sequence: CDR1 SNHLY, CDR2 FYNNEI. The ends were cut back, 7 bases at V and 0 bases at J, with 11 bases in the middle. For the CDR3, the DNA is TGTGCCAGCACCTCGACGGGAAGCACAGATACGCAGTATTTT. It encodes CASTSTGSTDTQYF.

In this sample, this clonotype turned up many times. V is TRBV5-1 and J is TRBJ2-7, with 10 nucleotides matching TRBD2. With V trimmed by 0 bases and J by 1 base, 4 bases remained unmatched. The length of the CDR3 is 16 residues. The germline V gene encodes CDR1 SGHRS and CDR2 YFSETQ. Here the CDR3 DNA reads TGCGCCAGCAGCTTGGGGGTAGCGGGAGGATCCTACGAGCAGTACTTC. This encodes CASSLGVAGGSYEQYF.

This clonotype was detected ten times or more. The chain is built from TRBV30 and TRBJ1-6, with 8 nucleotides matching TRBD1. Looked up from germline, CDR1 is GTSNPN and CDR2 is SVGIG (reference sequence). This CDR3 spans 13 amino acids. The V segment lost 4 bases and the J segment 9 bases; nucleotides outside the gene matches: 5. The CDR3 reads CAWNVQGGSPLHF. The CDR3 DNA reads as TGTGCCTGGAACGTACAGGGGGGTTCACCCCTCCACTTT. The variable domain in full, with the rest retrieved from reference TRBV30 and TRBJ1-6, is SQTIHQWPATLVQPVGSPLSLECTVEGTSNPNLYWYRQAAGRGLQLLFYSVGIGQISSEVPQNLSASRPQDRQFILSSKKLLLSDSGFYLCAWNVQGGSPLHFGNGTRLTVT.